Listed below are T cell receptor beta chains from one sample, sequenced in a study of T cell clones after liver transplantation. Only in-frame clones appear in the TCRdb table, and some are missing; sequencing was by immunoSEQ multiplex PCR. The table includes tens of thousands of clones, more than 75% detected once. This specimen consisted of CD4+ T cells from blood, obtained before liver transplant. Source of these receptors: a human donor who received a liver transplant. Each CDR3 is given with its conserved first and last residue. D genes are given only for firm matches. Rows may omit the clone size; those that give it use once, few, many or a size class.

j_call,d_call,v_call,clone_size,cdr3_aa,cdr3_nt
TRBJ1-1,TRBD1,TRBV7-3,NA,CASSPSGTGFSEAFF,TGTGCCAGCAGCCCCTCCGGGACAGGGTTCTCTGAAGCTTTCTTT
TRBJ2-2,TRBD2,TRBV18,NA,CASSPTASGSVTGELFF,TGTGCCAGCTCACCAACCGCTAGCGGGAGTGTCACCGGGGAGCTGTTTTTT
TRBJ2-1,NA,TRBV4-2,NA,CASSQDTGTEQFF,TGTGCCAGCAGCCAAGACACAGGGACTGAGCAGTTCTTC
TRBJ2-3,TRBD2,TRBV15,once,CATSRASGTTDTQYF,TGTGCCACCAGCAGGGCTAGCGGGACCACAGATACGCAGTATTTT
TRBJ2-3,TRBD2,TRBV5-1,NA,CASSLAFSGIPTDTQYF,TGCGCCAGCAGCTTGGCCTTTAGCGGGATCCCCACAGATACGCAGTATTTT
TRBJ2-5,TRBD1,TRBV7-3,NA,CASSSGQGAETQYF,TGTGCCAGCAGCTCTGGACAGGGGGCCGAGACCCAGTACTTC
TRBJ2-3,NA,TRBV30,once,CAWSSTDTQYF,TGTGCCTGGAGTTCGACAGATACGCAGTATTTT
TRBJ2-2,NA,TRBV7-6,NA,CASLRSANTGELFF,TGTGCCAGCCTAAGGTCCGCGAACACCGGGGAGCTGTTTTTT
TRBJ1-2,NA,TRBV7-9,NA,CASSLAHNPDNIRYTF,TGTGCCAGCAGCTTAGCTCACAATCCGGACAACATACGCTACACCTTC
TRBJ2-3,TRBD2,TRBV6-6,NA,CASSQPAGGRTDTQYF,TGTGCCAGCTCTCAGCCAGCGGGAGGGCGCACAGATACGCAGTATTTT
TRBJ1-2,NA,TRBV30,NA,CAWRSERHGYTF,TGTGCCTGGAGAAGTGAAAGGCATGGCTACACCTTC
TRBJ2-7,TRBD2,TRBV30,NA,CAWSVRLAGAGQYF,TGTGCCTGGAGTGTACGGCTAGCGGGAGCCGGGCAGTACTTC
TRBJ2-1,NA,TRBV19,NA,CASSMRGTEQFF,TGTGCCAGTAGTATGCGCGGGACAGAGCAGTTCTTC
TRBJ2-3,NA,TRBV7-2,NA,CASSPLSVDTQYF,TGTGCCAGCAGCCCACTTAGCGTCGATACGCAGTATTTT
TRBJ2-5,NA,TRBV7-9,NA,CASSPRVGPQETQYF,TGTGCCAGCAGCCCCAGGGTAGGCCCCCAAGAGACCCAGTACTTC
TRBJ2-7,TRBD1,TRBV9,NA,CASSPRGQASYEQYF,TGTGCCAGCAGCCCGAGAGGACAGGCTAGTTACGAGCAGTACTTC